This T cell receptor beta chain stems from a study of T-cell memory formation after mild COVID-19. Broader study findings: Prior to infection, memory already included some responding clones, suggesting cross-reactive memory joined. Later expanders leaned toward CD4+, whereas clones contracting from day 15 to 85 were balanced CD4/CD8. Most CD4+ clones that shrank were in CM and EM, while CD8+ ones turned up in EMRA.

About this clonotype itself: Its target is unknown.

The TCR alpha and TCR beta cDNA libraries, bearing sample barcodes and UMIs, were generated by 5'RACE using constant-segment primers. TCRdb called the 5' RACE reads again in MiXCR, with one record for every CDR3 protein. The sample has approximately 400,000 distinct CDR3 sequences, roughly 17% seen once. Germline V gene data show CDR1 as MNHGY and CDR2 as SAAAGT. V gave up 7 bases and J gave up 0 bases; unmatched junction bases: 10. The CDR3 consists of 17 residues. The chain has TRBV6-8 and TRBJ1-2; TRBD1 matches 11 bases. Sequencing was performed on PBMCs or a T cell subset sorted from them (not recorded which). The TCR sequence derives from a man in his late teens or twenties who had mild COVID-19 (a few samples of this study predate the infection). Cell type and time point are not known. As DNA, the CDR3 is TGTGCCAGCATGCCCCGGGACAGGGGGAATCCTAACTATGGCTACACCTTC. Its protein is CASMPRDRGNPNYGYTF.